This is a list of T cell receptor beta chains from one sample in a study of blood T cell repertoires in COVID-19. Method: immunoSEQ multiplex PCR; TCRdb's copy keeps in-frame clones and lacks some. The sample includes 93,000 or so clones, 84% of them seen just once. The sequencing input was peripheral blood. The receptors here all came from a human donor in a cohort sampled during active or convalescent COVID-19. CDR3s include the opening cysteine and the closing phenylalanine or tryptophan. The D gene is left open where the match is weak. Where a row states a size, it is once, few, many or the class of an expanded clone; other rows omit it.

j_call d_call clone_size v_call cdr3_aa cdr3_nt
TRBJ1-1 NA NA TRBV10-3 CAIGEGGGYTEAFF TGTGCCATCGGGGAAGGCGGCGGGTACACTGAAGCTTTCTTT
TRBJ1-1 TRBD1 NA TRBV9 CASSDETDRVNTEAFF TGTGCCAGCAGCGATGAGACAGACAGGGTGAACACTGAAGCTTTCTTT
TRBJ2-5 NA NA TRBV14 CASSPRLQETQYF TGTGCCAGCAGCCCCCGACTGCAAGAGACCCAGTACTTC
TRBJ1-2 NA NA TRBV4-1 CASSQSFPPPTVNYGYTF TGCGCCAGCAGCCAAAGCTTCCCCCCGCCCACAGTGAACTATGGCTACACCTTC
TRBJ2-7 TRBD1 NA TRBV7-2 CASSLQTGVSYEQYF TGTGCCAGCAGCTTACAGACAGGGGTTTCCTACGAGCAGTACTTC
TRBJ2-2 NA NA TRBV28 CASSLGGLAVNTGELFF TGTGCCAGCAGTTTGGGGGGGCTAGCGGTTAACACCGGGGAGCTGTTTTTT
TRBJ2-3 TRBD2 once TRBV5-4 CASSRPSGGEDTQYF TGTGCCAGCAGCCGGCCTAGCGGGGGGGAAGATACGCAGTATTTT
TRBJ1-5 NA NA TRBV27 CASRGGATQHF TGTGCCAGCAGAGGAGGGGCCACCCAGCATTTT
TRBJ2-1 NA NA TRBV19 CASSIVGPNEQFF TGTGCCAGTAGTATCGTGGGCCCCAATGAGCAGTTCTTC
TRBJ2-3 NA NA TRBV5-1 CASSLEWGAADTQYF TGCGCCAGCAGCTTGGAGTGGGGCGCTGCAGATACGCAGTATTTT
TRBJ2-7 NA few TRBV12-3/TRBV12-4 CASSFGSSYEQYF TGTGCCAGCAGTTTCGGTAGCTCCTACGAGCAGTACTTC
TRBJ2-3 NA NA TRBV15 CATSSRRGLRTDTQYF TGTGCCACCAGCTCCCGTAGAGGTCTACGTACAGATACGCAGTATTTT
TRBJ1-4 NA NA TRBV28 CASSAPGRSGKKLFF TGTGCCAGCAGTGCACCGGGGAGGTCAGGGAAAAAACTGTTTTTT
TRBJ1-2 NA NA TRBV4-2 CASSQGSGSGYGYTF TGTGCCAGCAGCCAAGGATCAGGCTCCGGCTATGGCTACACCTTC
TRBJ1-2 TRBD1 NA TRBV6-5 CASSYLNRGVGYTF TGTGCCAGCAGTTACCTAAACAGGGGGGTAGGCTACACCTTC
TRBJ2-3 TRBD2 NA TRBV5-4 CASSLGIAGGRDTQYF TGTGCCAGCAGCTTGGGGATAGCGGGGGGGAGAGATACGCAGTATTTT
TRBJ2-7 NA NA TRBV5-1 CASRLDIDYEQYF TGCGCCAGCAGGTTAGACATCGACTACGAGCAGTACTTC
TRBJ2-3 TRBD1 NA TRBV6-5 CASSYSKTGGRGYF TGTGCCAGCAGTTACTCGAAGACAGGGGGGCGAGGGTATTTT
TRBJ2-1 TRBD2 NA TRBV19 CASSIDVAGSSYNEQFF TGTGCCAGTAGTATAGATGTAGCGGGGAGCTCCTACAATGAGCAGTTCTTC
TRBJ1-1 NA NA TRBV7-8 CASSLVRGLRNTEAFF TGTGCCAGCAGCTTAGTTAGGGGCTTAAGAAACACTGAAGCTTTCTTT
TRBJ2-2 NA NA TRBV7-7 CASSQDTVVGTGELFF TGTGCTAGCAGCCAGGACACGGTCGTGGGGACCGGGGAGCTGTTTTTT
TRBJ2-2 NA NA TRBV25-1 CASSELAGHTGELFF TGTGCCAGCAGTGAGTTGGCAGGGCACACCGGGGAGCTGTTTTTT